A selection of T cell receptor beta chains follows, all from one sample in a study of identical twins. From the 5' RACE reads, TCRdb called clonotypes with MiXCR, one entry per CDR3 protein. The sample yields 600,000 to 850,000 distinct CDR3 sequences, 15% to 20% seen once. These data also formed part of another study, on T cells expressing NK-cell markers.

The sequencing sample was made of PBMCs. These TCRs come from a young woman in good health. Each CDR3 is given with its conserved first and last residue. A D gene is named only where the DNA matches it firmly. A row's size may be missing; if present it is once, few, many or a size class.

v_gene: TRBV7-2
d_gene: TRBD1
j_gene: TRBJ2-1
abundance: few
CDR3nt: TGTGCCAGCAGTTTCCAGGGGGATACCTACAATGAGCAGTTCTTC
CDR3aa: CASSFQGDTYNEQFF

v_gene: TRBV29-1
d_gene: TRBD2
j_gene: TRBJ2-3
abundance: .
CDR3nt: TGCAGCGTCGAAGGTGGACTAGCGGGCACAGATACGCAGTATTTT
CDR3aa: CSVEGGLAGTDTQYF

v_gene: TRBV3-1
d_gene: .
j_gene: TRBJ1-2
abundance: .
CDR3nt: TGTGCCAGCAGCCAAGGGCTAAAGGGTATTCCCTATGGCTACACCTTC
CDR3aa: CASSQGLKGIPYGYTF

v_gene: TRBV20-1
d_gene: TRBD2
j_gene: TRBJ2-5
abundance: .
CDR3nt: TGCAGTGCTAGAGATAGCCTAGCGGGGTTAAAAGAGACCCAGTACTTC
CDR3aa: CSARDSLAGLKETQYF

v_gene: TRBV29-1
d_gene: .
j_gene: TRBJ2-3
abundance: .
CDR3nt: TGCAGCGTTGAAAAGGGAGGTGGCGTCGGCACAGATACGCAGTATTTT
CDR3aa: CSVEKGGGVGTDTQYF

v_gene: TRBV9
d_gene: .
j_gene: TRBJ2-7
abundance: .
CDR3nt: TGTGCCAGCAGCGTAGCCGGGGAAGGCTACGAGCAGTACTTC
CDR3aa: CASSVAGEGYEQYF

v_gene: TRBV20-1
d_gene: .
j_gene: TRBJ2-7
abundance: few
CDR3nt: TGCAGTGCTAGAGGGGGGACCGGCCTTCAAGAGCAGTACTTC
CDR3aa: CSARGGTGLQEQYF

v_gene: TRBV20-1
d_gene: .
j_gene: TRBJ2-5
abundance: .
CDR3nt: TGCAGTTCGGGACGGCTACCCCAAGAGACCCAGTACTTC
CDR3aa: CSSGRLPQETQYF

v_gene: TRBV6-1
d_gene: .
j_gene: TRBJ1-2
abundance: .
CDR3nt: TGTGCCAGCACCCCTTGGTCTGGGGGTCGATTACCCATACTATATGGCTACACCTTC
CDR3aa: CASTPWSGGRLPILYGYTF

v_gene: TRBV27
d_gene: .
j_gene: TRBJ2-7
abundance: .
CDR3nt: TGTGCCAGCAGTTTGAGGGGGACCACCTTGGTCGAGCAGTACTTC
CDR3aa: CASSLRGTTLVEQYF